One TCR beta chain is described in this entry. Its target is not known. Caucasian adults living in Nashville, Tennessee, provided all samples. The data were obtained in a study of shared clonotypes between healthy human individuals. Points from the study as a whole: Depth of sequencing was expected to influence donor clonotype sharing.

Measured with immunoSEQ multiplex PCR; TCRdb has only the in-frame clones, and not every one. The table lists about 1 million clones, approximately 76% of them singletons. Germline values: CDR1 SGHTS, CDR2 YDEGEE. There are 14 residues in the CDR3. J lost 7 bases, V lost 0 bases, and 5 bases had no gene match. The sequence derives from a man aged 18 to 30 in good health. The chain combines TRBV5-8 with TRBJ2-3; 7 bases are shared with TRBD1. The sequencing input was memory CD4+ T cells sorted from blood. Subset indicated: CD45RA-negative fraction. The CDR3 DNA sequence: TGTGCCAGCAGCTTGGGACAGGGAAGCAATACGCAGTATTTT. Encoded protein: CASSLGQGSNTQYF. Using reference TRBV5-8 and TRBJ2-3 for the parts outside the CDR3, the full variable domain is EAGVTQSPTHLIKTRGQQATLRCSPISGHTSVYWYQQALGLGLQFLLWYDEGEERNRGNFPPRFSGRQFPNYSSELNVNALELEDSALYLCASSLGQGSNTQYFGPGTRLTVL.